These T cell receptor beta chains were read from a single sample in a study of identical twins. Each CDR3 protein is one row after TCRdb ran MiXCR on the 5' RACE reads. This table has about 530,000 distinct CDR3 sequences, under 25% appearing once. These data are also associated with another study on yellow fever vaccine responses in identical twins.

The sequenced material came from CD4+ T cells sorted from blood. Source of these receptors: a woman between 18 and 29 years old in good health. The CDR3 runs from the conserved cysteine through the conserved F or W. Each record gives: J gene, V gene, CDR3 length, CDR3 protein.

TRBJ1-1 | TRBV19 | 15 | CASSPQQSGNTEAFF
TRBJ1-1 | TRBV5-1 | 14 | CASSLFEGNTEAFF
TRBJ2-3 | TRBV27 | 14 | CATLRSGSSDTQYF
TRBJ2-1 | TRBV5-1 | 13 | CASRPGLLNEQFF
TRBJ2-5 | TRBV6-4 | 12 | CASSWCSETQYF
TRBJ2-2 | TRBV20-1 | 16 | CSATRQGRVDTGELFF
TRBJ2-5 | TRBV7-3 | 14 | CASSLTGQAETQYF
TRBJ1-1 | TRBV5-1 | 15 | CASARTGPMNTEAFF
TRBJ2-7 | TRBV12-3/TRBV12-4 | 13 | CASSPPGVYEQYF
TRBJ2-2 | TRBV18 | 15 | CASSPSSPNTGELFF
TRBJ1-4 | TRBV15 | 13 | CATSVDPNEKLFF
TRBJ2-2 | TRBV5-1 | 15 | CASSLEFGNPGELFF
TRBJ2-1 | TRBV6-5 | 16 | CASSSASGSLNNEQFF
TRBJ1-5 | TRBV27 | 15 | CASSFSGLGNQPQHF
TRBJ2-5 | TRBV2 | 14 | CASSGNRVLETQYF
TRBJ2-2 | TRBV4-1 | 13 | CASSQVDSGELFF
TRBJ2-7 | TRBV5-1 | 15 | CASSLVSGDIYEQYF
TRBJ2-1 | TRBV3-1 | 17 | CASSQEGLADSYNEQFF
TRBJ2-7 | TRBV5-1 | 17 | CASSPGTSGRLYYEQYF
TRBJ2-1 | TRBV12-3/TRBV12-4 | 16 | CASRRLAGGRPNEQFF
TRBJ2-7 | TRBV5-1 | 13 | CASSLGAIYEQYF
TRBJ1-6 | TRBV6-5 | 12 | CASRGQGSPLHF
TRBJ2-2 | TRBV5-1 | 14 | CASSPGDREWELFF
TRBJ2-3 | TRBV4-1 | 14 | CASSQTTGIDTQYF
TRBJ1-4 | TRBV6-1 | 14 | CASSDLPTNEKLFF
TRBJ2-3 | TRBV12-3/TRBV12-4 | 15 | CASSPGQGAQDTQYF
TRBJ2-3 | TRBV27 | 15 | CASSLYTMDTDTQYF
TRBJ2-3 | TRBV12-3/TRBV12-4 | 15 | CASRKLQGASDTQYF
TRBJ2-7 | TRBV2 | 15 | CASSEQAGRLYEQYF